The rows below give T cell receptor beta chains drawn from one sample of a study of control samples from healthy donors and cancer patients. Only in-frame clones appear in the TCRdb table, and some are missing; sequencing was by immunoSEQ multiplex PCR. The repertoire holds roughly 200,000 clones, with approximately 92% as singletons. The specimen was blood. The receptor source for this set is a man aged 18 to 29 in good health. Each CDR3 is given with its conserved first and last residue. D genes are given only for firm matches. Size is omitted from some rows. Given values are once, few, many or a class for expanded clones.

v_call	j_call	clone_size	d_call	cdr3_aa	cdr3_nt
TRBV24-1	TRBJ1-2	.	.	CATWDKNYGYTF	TGTGCCACCTGGGACAAGAACTATGGCTACACCTTC
TRBV24-1	TRBJ2-1	.	.	CATSDRAYNEQFF	TGTGCCACCAGTGACCGGGCCTACAATGAGCAGTTCTTC
TRBV10-3	TRBJ2-7	.	.	CAISDSSGNEQYF	TGTGCCATCAGTGACTCATCAGGGAACGAGCAGTACTTC
TRBV19	TRBJ2-3	.	.	CASTASAPLKDTQYF	TGTGCCAGTACCGCCTCGGCACCCCTCAAGGATACGCAGTATTTT
TRBV10-3	TRBJ2-3	.	TRBD2	CAISGNSGGAGDTQYF	TGTGCCATCAGTGGAAATAGCGGGGGGGCTGGAGATACGCAGTATTTT
TRBV2	TRBJ2-3	.	TRBD2	CANYGGASTDTQYF	TGTGCCAATTACGGGGGGGCCAGTACAGATACGCAGTATTTT
TRBV5-6	TRBJ1-5	.	.	CASSLRQGLNQPQHF	TGTGCCAGCAGCTTAAGGCAGGGACTCAATCAGCCCCAGCATTTT
TRBV12-3/TRBV12-4	TRBJ1-5	.	.	CASTRSGNQPQHF	TGTGCCAGCACCCGTTCGGGCAATCAGCCCCAGCATTTT
TRBV5-1	TRBJ2-3	.	.	CASSLGGPSTDTQYF	TGCGCCAGCAGCTTGGGAGGCCCTAGCACAGATACGCAGTATTTT
TRBV9	TRBJ2-1	.	.	CASSVGGAPTGEQFF	TGTGCCAGCAGCGTAGGAGGAGCCCCCACAGGTGAGCAGTTCTTC
TRBV19	TRBJ1-2	.	TRBD1	CASSFQPRTGNGYTF	TGTGCCAGTAGTTTCCAGCCGCGGACAGGGAATGGCTACACCTTC
TRBV2	TRBJ2-7	.	TRBD2	CASSDSAGGEQYF	TGTGCCAGCAGTGATTCAGCGGGGGGAGAGCAGTACTTC
TRBV5-8	TRBJ2-6	.	.	CASSSVFFLSGANVLTF	TGTGCCAGCAGCTCGGTGTTCTTCCTCTCTGGGGCCAACGTCCTGACTTTC
TRBV12-3/TRBV12-4	TRBJ2-7	.	.	CASSLVGVEQYF	TGTGCCAGCAGTTTAGTGGGGGTTGAGCAGTACTTC
TRBV4-2	TRBJ2-5	.	TRBD2	CASSQDSGDQETQYF	TGTGCCAGCAGCCAAGATAGCGGGGACCAAGAGACCCAGTACTTC
TRBV5-1	TRBJ1-4	.	.	CASSLGRERINEKLFF	TGCGCCAGCAGCTTGGGTCGCGAGCGGATTAATGAAAAACTGTTTTTT
TRBV27	TRBJ2-3	.	.	CASGAGWGTDTQYF	TGTGCCAGCGGGGCTGGATGGGGCACAGATACGCAGTATTTT
TRBV3-1/TRBV3-2	TRBJ2-1	.	.	CASSQDGGRNEQFF	TGTGCCAGCAGCCAAGACGGGGGAAGGAATGAGCAGTTCTTC
TRBV18	TRBJ1-2	.	TRBD1	CASSPGQGDYGYTF	TGTGCCAGCTCACCGGGACAGGGAGACTATGGCTACACCTTC
TRBV6-6	TRBJ1-5	.	.	CASSWYTSSSNQPQHF	TGTGCCAGCAGTTGGTATACGTCCAGTAGCAATCAGCCCCAGCATTTT
TRBV9	TRBJ2-1	.	.	CASSVATGSYNEQFF	TGTGCCAGCAGCGTAGCGACAGGCTCCTACAATGAGCAGTTCTTC
TRBV4-1	TRBJ1-6	.	.	CASRPRTESYNSPLHF	TGCGCCAGCCGCCCGCGGACTGAGAGTTATAATTCACCCCTCCACTTT
TRBV19	TRBJ1-1	.	TRBD1	CASLSQGRNTEAFF	TGTGCCAGCCTATCACAGGGGCGGAACACTGAAGCTTTCTTT
TRBV1	TRBJ2-7	.	.	CTSSQGSGGPHSYEQYF	TGCACCAGCAGCCAGGGGAGCGGGGGCCCCCACTCCTACGAGCAGTACTTC
TRBV5-1	TRBJ1-4	once	.	CASSLAWSVGEKLFF	TGCGCCAGCAGCTTGGCCTGGTCAGTTGGGGAAAAACTGTTTTTT
TRBV10-2	TRBJ2-2	.	.	CASRGNTGELFF	TGCGCCAGCAGAGGGAACACCGGGGAGCTGTTTTTT
TRBV12-3/TRBV12-4	TRBJ2-2	.	.	CASSFVGNGELFF	TGTGCCAGCAGTTTCGTAGGGAACGGGGAGCTGTTTTTT
TRBV6-5	TRBJ2-7	once	TRBD2	CASSYGGGSYEQYF	TGTGCCAGCAGTTACGGGGGGGGGAGCTACGAGCAGTACTTC
TRBV3-1/TRBV3-2	TRBJ1-1	once	.	CASSQERWGTEAFF	TGTGCCAGCAGCCAAGAACGGTGGGGGACTGAAGCTTTCTTT
TRBV6-1	TRBJ1-2	.	TRBD1	CASREGTGFNYGYTF	TGTGCCAGCAGGGAAGGGACAGGATTTAACTATGGCTACACCTTC
TRBV19	TRBJ2-7	.	TRBD1	CASSRDRGRTYEQYF	TGTGCCAGTAGTAGGGACAGGGGAAGAACCTACGAGCAGTACTTC
TRBV6-5	TRBJ1-1	.	.	CASSQGHYTEAFF	TGTGCCAGCAGCCAAGGACACTACACTGAAGCTTTCTTT
TRBV6-5	TRBJ1-4	.	.	CASSTHRVANEKLFF	TGTGCCAGCAGTACCCACAGGGTGGCTAATGAAAAACTGTTTTTT
TRBV24-1	TRBJ2-3	.	.	CATSEVGSTDTQYF	TGTGCCACCAGTGAGGTAGGGAGCACAGATACGCAGTATTTT
TRBV7-2	TRBJ2-3	.	TRBD2	CASQRGGTDTQYF	TGTGCCAGCCAGCGGGGGGGAACAGATACGCAGTATTTT
TRBV5-3	TRBJ1-6	.	TRBD1	CARSLKMGQGASSPLHF	TGTGCCAGAAGCTTGAAAATGGGACAGGGGGCAAGTTCACCCCTCCACTTT
TRBV19	TRBJ2-3	.	TRBD2	CASRPAGGADTQYF	TGTGCCAGTAGGCCCGCGGGAGGGGCAGATACGCAGTATTTT
TRBV5-1	TRBJ2-7	once	.	CASSLALPLNEQYF	TGCGCCAGCAGCTTGGCCCTCCCTTTGAACGAGCAGTACTTC
TRBV6-5	TRBJ1-1	few	TRBD1	CASERDRAGEAFF	TGTGCCAGCGAACGGGACAGGGCTGGTGAAGCTTTCTTT
TRBV5-4	TRBJ1-1	.	TRBD1	CASSLGQGTNTEAFF	TGTGCCAGCAGCTTAGGACAGGGAACGAACACTGAAGCTTTCTTT
TRBV30	TRBJ2-1	.	.	CACRRGINEQFF	TGTGCCTGCCGACGGGGGATCAATGAGCAGTTCTTC
TRBV20-1	TRBJ2-7	.	.	CSASDRDEQYF	TGCAGTGCTTCTGACCGGGACGAGCAGTACTTC
TRBV4-1	TRBJ1-1	once	.	CASSPGGYTEAFF	TGCGCCAGCAGCCCGGGGGGTTACACTGAAGCTTTCTTT
TRBV2	TRBJ2-2	.	.	CASFSGTANTGELFF	TGTGCCAGCTTTTCAGGCACGGCGAACACCGGGGAGCTGTTTTTT
TRBV5-1	TRBJ2-3	.	.	CASSVGGATDTQYF	TGCGCCAGCAGCGTGGGGGGGGCCACAGATACGCAGTATTTT
TRBV19	TRBJ1-4	.	.	CASSIGAGGLFF	TGTGCCAGTAGTATTGGGGCCGGGGGGCTGTTTTTT
TRBV3-1/TRBV3-2	TRBJ2-7	.	.	CASSQDHWGPYEQYF	TGTGCCAGCAGCCAAGATCATTGGGGGCCCTACGAGCAGTACTTC
TRBV30	TRBJ2-7	.	.	CAWSPPALSSGEQYF	TGTGCCTGGAGTCCCCCGGCCTTATCCTCCGGCGAGCAGTACTTC
TRBV25-1	TRBJ2-5	.	TRBD1	CASSDLPGQGRETQYF	TGTGCCAGCAGTGATTTACCGGGACAGGGGCGAGAGACCCAGTACTTC
TRBV11-2	TRBJ2-7	.	TRBD1	CASSLDRGSYEQYF	TGTGCCAGCAGCTTGGACAGGGGCTCCTACGAGCAGTACTTC
TRBV10-3	TRBJ1-2	.	.	CAISETLQVNYGYTF	TGTGCCATCAGTGAGACCCTACAGGTGAACTATGGCTACACCTTC
TRBV7-9	TRBJ1-5	.	.	CASSLGSDQPQHF	TGTGCCAGCAGCTTAGGATCGGACCAGCCCCAGCATTTT
TRBV24-1	TRBJ2-5	.	TRBD1	CATSAPGQGRRETQYF	TGTGCCACCAGTGCCCCCGGACAGGGAAGACGAGAGACCCAGTACTTC
TRBV9	TRBJ2-1	.	TRBD2	CASSVGTSGYYNEQFF	TGTGCCAGCAGCGTAGGGACTAGCGGCTACTACAATGAGCAGTTCTTC
TRBV7-2	TRBJ2-7	.	.	CASRKLGQKYEQYF	TGTGCCAGCAGGAAACTCGGACAGAAGTACGAGCAGTACTTC